The 23 T cell receptor beta chains presented below share a single source sample, sequenced in a study of CD8+ T cells in alopecia areata. Following RNA extraction, reverse transcription yielded cDNA that acted as the sequencing template. Sequenced by immunoSEQ multiplex PCR; TCRdb stores in-frame clones only, minus some. This table holds some 110,000 clones, 55% to 80% found once. The sequenced sample consisted of CD4+ T cells sorted from blood. Every receptor here comes from a human donor in good health.

The chain links TRBV21-1 to TRBJ2-5; whether TRBD1, the table's D call, matches the DNA was not checked. TRBV21-1 is a pseudogene locus. CDR3 size: 14 residues. CDR3 DNA: TGTGCCAGCAGCGATAGGGGGACGCAAGAGACCCAGTACTTC. It yields the protein CASSDRGTQETQYF.

This sequence joins TRBV9 and TRBJ1-2, with 8 nucleotides matching TRBD1. V lost 3 bases, J lost 2 bases, and 9 bases stayed unmatched. The CDR3 covers 16 residues. Germline V gene data show CDR1 as SGDLS and CDR2 as YYNGEE. The CDR3 protein is CASSDTGTGINYGYTF. CDR3 nucleotides: TGTGCCAGCAGCGATACCGGGACAGGCATAAACTATGGCTACACCTTC.

This clone was counted only a few times. This rearrangement joins TRBV6-5 to TRBJ1-5, with D perhaps matching TRBD1 (6 bases). Germline CDR1 MNHEY, CDR2 SVGAGI. Trimming left V 6 bases short and J 6 bases short, with 15 bases between. The length of the CDR3 is 14 residues. CDR3 DNA: TGTGCCAGCAGACAGGGAGGGTCGCGTCAGCCCCAGCATTTT. Amino acid sequence: CASRQGGSRQPQHF.

The chain couples TRBV7-2 to TRBJ2-1, with 9 bases identical to TRBD2. Per germline, CDR1 SGHTA and CDR2 FQGNSA. The CDR3 totals 15 residues. Trimming took 6 bases from V and 3 from J; bases not matched to a gene: 6. CDR3 sequence (DNA): TGTGCCAGCAGTAGTAGCGGGGGCGTCTACAATGAGCAGTTCTTC. Translated, it gives CASSSSGGVYNEQFF.

The chain has TRBV28 and TRBJ1-1; 9 bases line up with TRBD1. The junction had 3 bases not matched to a gene; V was cut back by 8 bases and J by 2 bases. CDR3 length: 13 residues. Germline CDR1 and CDR2: MDHEN and SYDVKM. The CDR3 DNA sequence: TGTGCCAGCTGGGACAGGGAAAACACTGAAGCTTTCTTT. Residues: CASWDRENTEAFF.

This clone was picked up one time. The V gene is TRBV7-9, the J gene TRBJ2-1; D may be TRBD1 or TRBD2 (5 bases each). The CDR3 covers 15 residues. Per germline, CDR1 SEHNR and CDR2 FQNEAQ (reference sequence). V gave up 5 bases and J gave up 1 base, with 12 bases separating them. CDR3 amino acids: CASSDRDVSYNEQFF. The CDR3 nucleotides are TGTGCCAGCAGCGACCGGGACGTGTCCTACAATGAGCAGTTCTTC.

This clone was detected a few times. V usage is TRBV13 and J usage is TRBJ2-1; TRBD2 is a possible D gene (7 bases). The V end was cut by 10 bases, the J end by 2 bases, with 15 bases between. The CDR3 is 14 residues long. The germline gives CDR1 PRHDT, CDR2 FYEKMQ (reference sequence). In DNA form, the CDR3 reads TGTGCCACCAGGGTAGGGGGGGCCTACAATGAGCAGTTCTTC. It translates to CATRVGGAYNEQFF. The entire variable domain, with the rest obtained from reference TRBV13 and TRBJ2-1, is as follows: AAGVIQSPRHLIKEKRETATLKCYPIPRHDTVYWYQQGPGQDPQFLISFYEKMQSDKGSIPDRFSAQQFSDYHSELNMSSLELGDSALYFCATRVGGAYNEQFFGPGTRLTVL.

The chain links TRBV9 to TRBJ1-4, with TRBD1 matching 8 bases. This CDR3 spans 15 amino acids. Germline trimming cut 5 bases from V and 3 bases from J; bases unmatched to any gene: 6. Looked up from germline, CDR1 is SGDLS and CDR2 is YYNGEE. This CDR3 is CASRATGAANEKLFF. In nucleotides, the CDR3 is TGTGCCAGCAGAGCGACAGGGGCAGCTAATGAAAAACTGTTTTTT.

This clone occurred a few times. V usage is TRBV30 and J usage is TRBJ2-1; D could derive from TRBD1 or TRBD2 (6 bases each). V shed 1 base and J shed 8 bases, with 9 bases lying between them. From germline, CDR1 is GTSNPN and CDR2 SVGIG (reference sequence). The CDR3 contains 12 residues. For the CDR3, the DNA is TGTGCCTGGAGTGCGAGGGGGGATGAGCAGTTCTTC. It is translated as CAWSARGDEQFF. Using reference TRBV30 and TRBJ2-1 for the parts outside the CDR3, the full variable domain is SQTIHQWPATLVQPVGSPLSLECTVEGTSNPNLYWYRQAAGRGLQLLFYSVGIGQISSEVPQNLSASRPQDRQFILSSKKLLLSDSGFYLCAWSARGDEQFFGPGTRLTVL.

This rearrangement joins TRBV5-1 to TRBJ2-5; 9 positions match TRBD2. The V gene's germline CDR1 is SGHRS and CDR2 YFSETQ. The V gene end was trimmed by 0 bases and the J gene end by 5 bases; junction bases not matched to a gene: 8. The CDR3 covers 16 residues. CDR3 nucleotide sequence: TGCGCCAGCAGCTTGGCTGGCGGGGGGGCCCTGGAGACCCAGTACTTC. It translates to CASSLAGGGALETQYF.

The V call is TRBV4-1, the J call TRBJ2-3, with D hard to call. Per germline, CDR1 MGHRA and CDR2 YSYEKL. V gave up 1 base and J gave up 3 bases, with 11 bases separating them. This CDR3 contains 15 residues. CDR3 sequence (DNA): TGCGCCAGCAGCCAAGTTCCCCCTGGTACAGATACGCAGTATTTT. Amino acid sequence: CASSQVPPGTDTQYF.

This clone was counted between two and nine times. This sequence joins TRBV29-1 and TRBJ2-7, with D unclear. V lost 0 bases and J lost 3, with 9 bases in between. In germline, CDR1 is SQVTM, CDR2 ANQGSEA. The CDR3 sequence is 13 residues long. The CDR3 reads CSVEDPGNYEQYF. Written as DNA, the CDR3 is TGCAGCGTTGAAGATCCTGGGAACTACGAGCAGTACTTC.

This clone was counted a few times. The V gene is TRBV7-8, the J gene TRBJ2-7, with D possibly being TRBD1 (6 bases). CDR1 is SGHVS and CDR2 is FQNEAQ in the germline V gene. The CDR3 has 15 amino acids. The V end lost 0 bases, the J end lost 7 bases, and 16 bases lay between the germline ends. The CDR3 bases are TGTGCCAGCAGCTTAGCGGGTGCAGGGGCGTGGGAGCAGTACTTC. Amino acid sequence: CASSLAGAGAWEQYF.

This sequence joins TRBV25-1 and TRBJ1-1; D is perhaps TRBD1 (6 bases). CDR1 is MGHDK, CDR2 SYGVNS, per germline. V shed 11 bases and J shed 4 bases, with 17 bases lying between them. This CDR3 comprises 13 residues. The CDR3 DNA sequence: TGTGCCTGTTCGTGGGGGGCGGTCACTGAAGCTTTCTTT. As protein: CACSWGAVTEAFF. The variable domain in full, with the rest retrieved from reference TRBV25-1 and TRBJ1-1, is EADIYQTPRYLVIGTGKKITLECSQTMGHDKMYWYQQDPGMELHLIHYSYGVNSTEKGDLSSESTVSRIRTEHFPLTLESARPSHTSQYLCACSWGAVTEAFFGQGTRLTVV.

This chain connects TRBV25-1 to TRBJ2-5; 8 nucleotides line up with TRBD2. The J segment lost 1 base and the V segment lost 8 bases, leaving 6 bases of the junction unmatched. Germline V gene data show CDR1 as MGHDK and CDR2 as SYGVNS. The CDR3 sequence is 14 residues long. DNA for the CDR3: TGTGCCAGCCCGACCCGGGAGGGCCAAGAGACCCAGTACTTC. Protein product: CASPTREGQETQYF. The full variable domain, with the rest looked up from reference TRBV25-1 and TRBJ2-5, is EADIYQTPRYLVIGTGKKITLECSQTMGHDKMYWYQQDPGMELHLIHYSYGVNSTEKGDLSSESTVSRIRTEHFPLTLESARPSHTSQYLCASPTREGQETQYFGPGTRLLVL.

The V gene is TRBV7-2, the J gene TRBJ2-4; the D gene is possibly TRBD2 (6 bases). The V gene lost 0 bases and the J gene lost 5 bases, with 8 bases spanning the gap. The CDR3 extends over 14 amino acids. Germline V lookup: CDR1 SGHTA, CDR2 FQGNSA. CDR3 DNA: TGTGCCAGCAGCTTAGCGGGACTTGAAAACATTCAGTACTTC. Its translation is CASSLAGLENIQYF.

This sequence joins TRBV19 and TRBJ1-2; D gene unclear. Trimming shortened V by 4 bases and J by 3 bases, and 9 bases separated the two germline ends. The CDR3 consists of 13 residues. CDR1 is LNHDA and CDR2 is SQIVND in the germline V gene (reference sequence). The CDR3 reads CASSSRGYYGYTF. As DNA, the CDR3 is TGTGCCAGTAGTAGCCGGGGTTACTATGGCTACACCTTC.

This rearrangement joins TRBV30 to TRBJ2-1; D possibly uses TRBD1 or TRBD2 (6 bases each). CDR3 length: 13 amino acids. Germline V gene data show CDR1 as GTSNPN and CDR2 as SVGIG (reference sequence). Trimming cost V 3 bases and J 8 bases, with 14 bases left between them. The CDR3 here is CAWSGGGPDEQFF. The CDR3 nucleotides are TGTGCCTGGAGCGGAGGGGGGCCTGATGAGCAGTTCTTC.

V usage is TRBV5-1 and J usage is TRBJ1-1, with a possible D match to TRBD1 (5 bases). Trimming removed 4 bases from V and 1 base from J, with 17 bases in between. CDR1 is SGHRS and CDR2 is YFSETQ in the germline V gene. The CDR3 is 16 residues long. The CDR3 spells CASSPTGGLTNTEAFF. The CDR3 coding sequence is TGCGCCAGCAGCCCAACAGGAGGACTGACGAACACTGAAGCTTTCTTT.

The chain uses TRBV30 and TRBJ1-1; D uncertain. V lost 5 bases and J lost 1, with 11 bases in between. This CDR3 region has 13 residues. Per the germline V gene, CDR1 is GTSNPN and CDR2 is SVGIG (reference sequence). CDR3 loop: CAWSDGGNTEAFF. The CDR3 DNA follows: TGTGCCTGGTCAGACGGCGGGAACACTGAAGCTTTCTTT.

This clone was detected only a few times. This chain joins TRBV2 and TRBJ1-5, with TRBD1 matching 7 bases. J gave up 3 bases and V 6 bases, and 14 bases lay outside the gene matches. The CDR3 is made up of 17 amino acids. Germline lookup yields CDR1 SNHLY and CDR2 FYNNEI. The CDR3 here is CASRNDGTVPPNQPQHF. Written as DNA, the CDR3 is TGTGCCAGCAGGAACGACGGGACAGTTCCTCCCAATCAGCCCCAGCATTTT.

This clone has only a few counts. This chain uses TRBV29-1 with TRBJ1-2, with TRBD1 as a possible D gene (6 bases). The germline V gene has CDR1 SQVTM and CDR2 ANQGSEA. The V end lost 6 bases, the J end lost 0 bases, and 17 bases lay between the germline ends. This CDR3 has 15 amino acids. CDR3 residues: CSVRGLAGANYGYTF. The CDR3 DNA follows: TGCAGCGTGAGGGGCCTGGCAGGGGCTAACTATGGCTACACCTTC. The full variable domain, completed using reference TRBV29-1 and TRBJ1-2, is SAVISQKPSRDICQRGTSLTIQCQVDSQVTMMFWYRQQPGQSLTLIATANQGSEATYESGFVIDKFPISRPNLTFSTLTVSNMSPEDSSIYLCSVRGLAGANYGYTFGSGTRLTVV.

This clone turned up a few times. This chain joins TRBV7-9 and TRBJ2-3; tentative D call: TRBD2 (5 bases). V was trimmed by 5 bases and J by 12 bases, leaving 15 bases between them. There are 12 residues in the CDR3. CDR1 SEHNR and CDR2 FQNEAQ come from the germline V gene (reference sequence). In nucleotides, the CDR3 is TGTGCCAGCAGCACACGAGGGAGCGACCAGTATTTT. Its translation: CASSTRGSDQYF.